These 32 T cell receptor beta chains share one sample of origin, sequenced in a study of T cells after somatic rescue of genetic block. Sequencing used immunoSEQ multiplex PCR; TCRdb keeps in-frame clones, though not all of them. Among under 150,000 clones listed, 75% to 95% were seen once. What was sequenced was peripheral blood mononuclear cells (PBMCs). Receptor source: a woman aged 18-29 years.

The chain links TRBV19 to TRBJ2-3; the D gene is possibly TRBD1 (6 bases). The CDR3 runs to 15 residues. Germline V lookup: CDR1 LNHDA, CDR2 SQIVND (reference sequence). V lost 4 bases to trimming and J lost 1 base, with 12 bases between them. The CDR3 DNA sequence: TGTGCCAGTAGTAAAGGACAGTCCCGCACAGATACGCAGTATTTT. Its protein is CASSKGQSRTDTQYF.

CDR3 DNA: TGTGCCACTAGACTAGCGGGGGGAGAGACCCAGTACTTC. Its translation: CATRLAGGETQYF. V and J are TRBV10-3 and TRBJ2-5, with 13 bases matching TRBD2. This CDR3 has 13 residues. Losses at the gene ends were 10 bases for V and 4 bases for J; bases not matched to a gene: 3. Germline assignment: CDR1 ENHRY and CDR2 SYGVKD.

The chain uses TRBV19 and TRBJ2-7, with D possibly TRBD2 on 5 matching bases. The V end was cut by 6 bases, the J end by 6 bases, with 15 bases between. Per germline, CDR1 LNHDA and CDR2 SQIVND (reference sequence). CDR3 length equals 13 residues. The CDR3 reads CASSTNTGSEQYF. The CDR3 DNA is TGTGCCAGTAGCACGAACACGGGGAGCGAGCAGTACTTC.

The chain couples TRBV7-8 to TRBJ2-4; D is unresolved. V lost 5 bases, J lost 0 bases, and 20 bases lay in between. Per germline, CDR1 SGHVS and CDR2 FQNEAQ. The CDR3 is 18 residues long. In nucleotides, the CDR3 is TGTGCCAGCAGCCATACATTCCCAATGAAAATAGCCAAAAACATTCAGTACTTC. Protein product: CASSHTFPMKIAKNIQYF. The whole variable domain, remainder taken from reference TRBV7-8 and TRBJ2-4, is GAGVSQSPRYKVAKRGQDVALRCDPISGHVSLFWYQQALGQGPEFLTYFQNEAQLDKSGLPSDRFFAERPEGSVSTLKIQRTQQEDSAVYLCASSHTFPMKIAKNIQYFGAGTRLSVL.

The chain links TRBV9 to TRBJ1-4; weak D call: TRBD1 (5 bases). CDR3 size: 19 residues. Germline V gene lookup returns CDR1 SGDLS and CDR2 YYNGEE. V lost 0 bases and J lost 5, with 23 bases in between. In nucleotides, the CDR3 is TGTGCCAGCAGCGTAGGAGCAGGGTGGGTGTCGGATTCAAATGAAAAACTGTTTTTT. Its protein is CASSVGAGWVSDSNEKLFF.

This chain links TRBV7-8 with TRBJ2-1, with TRBD2 matching 10 bases. This CDR3 contains 15 residues. The V gene end was trimmed by 5 bases and the J gene end by 3 bases; junction bases not matched to a gene: 4. The germline V gene encodes CDR1 SGHVS and CDR2 FQNEAQ. In nucleotides, the CDR3 is TGTGCCAGCAGCCGTAGCGGGGGGATCTACAATGAGCAGTTCTTC. Its protein product is CASSRSGGIYNEQFF.

This sequence joins TRBV4-1 and TRBJ1-3; possible D gene TRBD1, 5 bases. Germline CDR1 is MGHRA and CDR2 is YSYEKL. The CDR3 totals 17 residues. V was cut by 4 bases and J by 1 base, with 17 bases left in between. CDR3 sequence (DNA): TGCGCCAGCAGCCCAACAACTCCGGGGGGGTCTGGAAACACCATATATTTT. This codes for CASSPTTPGGSGNTIYF.

This chain uses TRBV11-2 with TRBJ2-7; either TRBD1 or TRBD2 may supply D (5 bases each). The CDR3 length is 14 residues. V was cut by 3 bases and J by 4 bases, with 13 bases left in between. Germline-derived CDR1 and CDR2 are SGHAT and FQNNGV. In nucleotides, the CDR3 is TGTGCCAGCAGCTTTGGGGGTTGGGGATACGAGCAGTACTTC. Translating gives CASSFGGWGYEQYF.

This rearrangement joins TRBV6-5 to TRBJ1-6; D is unresolved. The germline V and J ends were trimmed by 6 bases and 0 bases, with 9 bases remaining between them. The germline V gene has CDR1 MNHEY and CDR2 SVGAGI. This CDR3 spans 15 amino acids. The CDR3 DNA reads TGTGCCAGCAGCCCACGGGGCTCCTATAATTCACCCCTCCACTTT. It yields the protein CASSPRGSYNSPLHF.

The chain joins TRBV5-8 to TRBJ2-7, with TRBD1 as a possible D gene (5 bases). With 5 bases removed from V and 0 bases from J, the gap between germline ends came to 12 bases. This CDR3 is built from 14 residues. Germline CDR1 is SGHTS and CDR2 is YDEGEE. CDR3 coding DNA: TGTGCCAGCAGTATTGGGGCAGACTCCTACGAGCAGTACTTC. It encodes CASSIGADSYEQYF.

This sequence joins TRBV27 and TRBJ1-5; D possibly corresponds to TRBD1 (6 bases). Germline V CDR1 and CDR2: MNHEY, SMNVEV (reference sequence). The V end lost 5 bases, the J end lost 4 bases, and 12 bases lay between the germline ends. The CDR3 has 14 amino acids. CDR3 amino acids: CASSPGHSNQPQHF. In DNA form, the CDR3 reads TGTGCCAGCAGTCCGGGACACAGTAATCAGCCCCAGCATTTT.

This chain connects TRBV7-9 to TRBJ2-1, with D possibly being TRBD2 (5 bases). The V end was cut by 4 bases, the J end by 6 bases, with 19 bases between. Germline assignment: CDR1 SEHNR and CDR2 FQNEAQ (reference sequence). This CDR3 spans 16 amino acids. As DNA, the CDR3 is TGTGCCAGCAGCTCCTCCTTGGGAGCGCGGTCCAATGAGCAGTTCTTC. Protein sequence: CASSSSLGARSNEQFF. The variable domain in full, with the rest retrieved from reference TRBV7-9 and TRBJ2-1, is DTGVSQNPRHKITKRGQNVTFRCDPISEHNRLYWYRQTLGQGPEFLTYFQNEAQLEKSRLLSDRFSAERPKGSFSTLEIQRTEQGDSAMYLCASSSSLGARSNEQFFGPGTRLTVL.

The chain couples TRBV2 to TRBJ2-2; the match to TRBD1 covers 9 bases. With V trimmed by 6 bases and J by 2 bases, 7 bases remained unmatched. CDR1 and CDR2 (germline): SNHLY, FYNNEI. CDR3 length equals 16 residues. CDR3 amino acids: CASRDPGQGNTGELFF. The DNA of the CDR3 is TGTGCCAGCAGGGATCCGGGACAGGGTAACACCGGGGAGCTGTTTTTT.

The V call is TRBV5-6, the J call TRBJ2-3; TRBD1 agrees at 7 bases. Germline V gene data show CDR1 as SGHDT and CDR2 as YYEEEE. The junction had 11 bases not matched to a gene; V was cut back by 0 bases and J by 4 bases. The CDR3 covers 17 residues. The chain's CDR3 is CASSLEGTVSVPDTQYF. The CDR3 nucleotides are TGTGCCAGCAGCTTGGAGGGGACAGTCTCAGTTCCAGATACGCAGTATTTT.

This chain joins TRBV5-4 and TRBJ1-6; D is unclear. V lost 0 bases and J 4 bases, leaving 5 bases between the germline ends. The CDR3 totals 14 residues. Germline lookup yields CDR1 SGHNT and CDR2 YYREEE (reference sequence). Here the CDR3 reads CASSLDQYNSPLHF. In nucleotides, the CDR3 is TGTGCCAGCAGCTTGGATCAGTATAATTCACCCCTCCACTTT.

The CDR3 region is CASSLRGQGEETQYF. The CDR3 region has the DNA TGTGCCAGCAGCCTTCGGGGACAGGGGGAAGAGACCCAGTACTTC. This sequence joins TRBV6-6 and TRBJ2-5; 11 nucleotides line up with TRBD1. Germline assignment: CDR1 MNHNY and CDR2 SVGAGI (reference sequence). V gave up 6 bases and J gave up 3 bases; unmatched junction bases: 6. The CDR3 runs 15 residues.

The gene calls are TRBV7-9 and TRBJ1-2, with TRBD1 as a possible D gene (6 bases). The CDR3 runs 13 residues. Germline-derived CDR1 and CDR2 are SEHNR and FQNEAQ (reference sequence). V shed 3 bases and J shed 6 bases, with 11 bases lying between them. The CDR3 DNA reads TGTGCCAGCAGCTTGCGGCCAGGGGATGGCTACACCTTC. Protein: CASSLRPGDGYTF.

This rearrangement joins TRBV15 to TRBJ2-1, with 11 bases lining up with TRBD2. This CDR3 has 17 residues. Germline lookup yields CDR1 LNHNV and CDR2 YYDKDF (reference sequence). J was trimmed by 3 bases and V by 1 base; bases with no gene match: 5. In DNA form, the CDR3 reads TGTGCCACCAGCAGAGGGTCTAGCGGGGGGTTCTACAATGAGCAGTTCTTC. Protein product: CATSRGSSGGFYNEQFF.

This chain links TRBV7-8 with TRBJ2-7; no clear D gene. The CDR3 covers 13 residues. Per the germline V gene, CDR1 is SGHVS and CDR2 is FQNEAQ. The V and J ends lost 5 bases and 1 base respectively, with 9 bases between them. CDR3 DNA sequence: TGTGCCAGCAGCAGAGCAAAGTCCTACGAGCAGTACTTC. It specifies CASSRAKSYEQYF.

The J gene is TRBJ1-1, the V gene TRBV5-6; D is ambiguous. There are 14 residues in the CDR3. V lost 2 bases and J 1 base, leaving 9 bases between the germline ends. CDR1 and CDR2 from the germline V gene are SGHDT and YYEEEE. The CDR3: CASSLNSQNTEAFF. In DNA form, the CDR3 reads TGTGCCAGCAGCTTAAACAGCCAGAACACTGAAGCTTTCTTT. Full variable domain (outside the CDR3, taken from reference TRBV5-6 and TRBJ1-1): DAGVTQSPTHLIKTRGQQVTLRCSPKSGHDTVSWYQQALGQGPQFIFQYYEEEERQRGNFPDRFSGHQFPNYSSELNVNALLLGDSALYLCASSLNSQNTEAFFGQGTRLTVV.

The chain uses TRBV5-4 and TRBJ2-5; D uncertain. Trimming stripped 0 bases from V and 5 bases from J, with 5 bases between. The germline gives CDR1 SGHNT, CDR2 YYREEE (reference sequence). The CDR3 length is 12 residues. CDR3 sequence reads: CASSLAMETQYF. CDR3 nucleotide sequence: TGTGCCAGCAGCTTGGCCATGGAGACCCAGTACTTC. Filled out from reference TRBV5-4 and TRBJ2-5, the complete variable domain reads ETGVTQSPTHLIKTRGQQVTLRCSSQSGHNTVSWYQQALGQGPQFIFQYYREEENGRGNFPPRFSGLQFPNYSSELNVNALELDDSALYLCASSLAMETQYFGPGTRLLVL.

V and J are TRBV7-3 and TRBJ2-5, with 9 bases matching TRBD1. This CDR3 is built from 13 residues. CDR1 is SGHTA and CDR2 is FQGTGA in the germline V gene. With 5 bases clipped from V and 5 bases from J, the junction kept 3 bases outside the gene matches. The CDR3 is CASSRDRAETQYF. Here the CDR3 DNA reads TGTGCCAGCAGCAGGGACAGGGCTGAGACCCAGTACTTC.

The count of this clone is one. The V and J genes are TRBV6-1 and TRBJ2-7; TRBD2 might be the D (6 bases). Trimming removed 3 bases from V and 0 bases from J, with 15 bases in between. The V gene's germline CDR1 is MNHNS and CDR2 SASEGT. CDR3 length: 16 residues. The DNA of the CDR3 is TGTGCCAGCAGTGAGGGGCGGGGTAGGAGCTCCTACGAGCAGTACTTC. Its protein product is CASSEGRGRSSYEQYF.

The chain uses TRBV20-1 and TRBJ2-1; D remains unclear. Trimming took 3 bases from V and 9 from J, leaving 9 bases between them. The CDR3 is 11 residues long. Germline CDR1 and CDR2: DFQATT and SNEGSKA (reference sequence). The CDR3 nucleotides are TGCAGTGCTAGGGGCTACCCTGAGCAGTTCTTC. This gives the protein CSARGYPEQFF.

The rearrangement joins TRBV25-1 to TRBJ1-2; D may be TRBD1 (6 bases). V was shortened by 5 bases and J by 6 bases, with 13 bases between the two germline ends. Germline-derived CDR1 and CDR2 are MGHDK and SYGVNS. The CDR3 spans 13 residues. The CDR3 coding sequence is TGTGCCAGCAGTATCGGGGGGCCGGATGGCTACACCTTC. Translated: CASSIGGPDGYTF.

V gene TRBV30 combines with J gene TRBJ2-7; D might be TRBD1 or TRBD2, each matching 5 bases. V shed 5 bases and J shed 2 bases, with 13 bases lying between them. The CDR3 totals 13 residues. Germline CDR1 GTSNPN, CDR2 SVGIG (reference sequence). CDR3 amino acids: CAWLGAPAYEQYF. The CDR3 DNA is TGTGCCTGGCTCGGGGCACCCGCCTACGAGCAGTACTTC.

The chain couples TRBV30 to TRBJ1-6; D unclear. CDR1 GTSNPN and CDR2 SVGIG come from the germline V gene (reference sequence). V lost 0 bases to trimming and J lost 4 bases, with 10 bases between them. CDR3 size: 15 residues. The CDR3 DNA sequence: TGTGCCTGGAGTGTAGTCGTGGCTTATAATTCACCCCTCCACTTT. Amino acids: CAWSVVVAYNSPLHF.

The chain has TRBV5-4 and TRBJ1-2; weak D call: TRBD1 (6 bases). This CDR3 contains 16 residues. Germline loops: CDR1 SGHNT, CDR2 YYREEE (reference sequence). The V and J ends lost 4 bases and 5 bases respectively, with 21 bases between them. The CDR3 DNA reads TGTGCCAGCAGCCTAGGGGGTCCACGCGGGCGGTATGGCTACACCTTC. It specifies CASSLGGPRGRYGYTF.

This clone was seen just once. CDR3 residues: CASSLALGGAQETQYF. CDR3 coding DNA: TGTGCCAGCAGCTTGGCATTAGGGGGGGCCCAAGAGACCCAGTACTTC. The rearrangement links TRBV5-6 to TRBJ2-5; D perhaps matches TRBD2 (7 bases). CDR1 and CDR2 (germline): SGHDT, YYEEEE. The V and J ends lost 0 bases and 1 base respectively, with 13 bases between them. This CDR3 spans 16 amino acids. The entire variable domain, with the rest obtained from reference TRBV5-6 and TRBJ2-5, is as follows: DAGVTQSPTHLIKTRGQQVTLRCSPKSGHDTVSWYQQALGQGPQFIFQYYEEEERQRGNFPDRFSGHQFPNYSSELNVNALLLGDSALYLCASSLALGGAQETQYFGPGTRLLVL.

This rearrangement joins TRBV2 to TRBJ2-5; 7 nucleotides match TRBD2. The germline gives CDR1 SNHLY, CDR2 FYNNEI. After removal of 3 bases from V and 4 bases from J, the junction contained 5 bases not matched to a gene. This CDR3 has 14 residues. The CDR3 nucleotides are TGTGCCAGCAGTGAGGGAGGGTCTCGAGAGACCCAGTACTTC. It translates to CASSEGGSRETQYF.

The V gene is TRBV11-2, the J gene TRBJ1-2, with TRBD1 identical over 7 bases. This CDR3 region has 18 residues. Germline CDR1 reads SGHAT; CDR2 reads FQNNGV. Germline trimming cut 4 bases from V and 8 bases from J; bases unmatched to any gene: 22. The chain's CDR3 is CASSSPPRQGDLLRGYTF. The CDR3 DNA sequence: TGTGCCAGCAGCTCACCACCCCGACAGGGAGACCTACTAAGGGGCTACACCTTC.

The CDR3 reads CASSYSGPGTNSPLHF. CDR3 DNA: TGTGCCAGCAGTTACTCGGGACCGGGGACGAATTCACCCCTCCACTTT. The V call is TRBV6-6, the J call TRBJ1-6, with a possible D match to TRBD1 (5 bases). The CDR3 has 16 amino acids. Germline V CDR1 and CDR2: MNHNY, SVGAGI (reference sequence). Trimming removed 0 bases at V and 7 bases at J, with 13 bases between.